A selection of T cell receptor beta chains follows, all from one sample in a study of blood T cell repertoires in COVID-19. Sequencing used immunoSEQ multiplex PCR; TCRdb keeps in-frame clones, though not all of them. The top ten hold 7.2% of the sample, which has 50,000 to 75,000 clones, 70% to 90% seen once. What was sequenced was peripheral blood. Receptor source: a man aged 60 to 75 with acute or convalescent COVID-19. The CDR3 runs from the conserved cysteine through the conserved F or W. Fields, in order: J gene, V gene, D gene, clone size, CDR3 DNA, CDR3 protein. D genes are given only for firm matches. Clone size is not always given. Where it is, it says once, few, many or a class for expanded clones.

TRBJ2-7,TRBV3-1/TRBV3-2,NA,NA,TGTGCCAGCAGCCAAGATAGTCAGGTCCTTTCCTACGAGCAGTACTTC,CASSQDSQVLSYEQYF
TRBJ1-1,TRBV11-2,NA,few,TGTGCCAGCAGCTTAGTGAGGCCACGGGACACTGAAGCTTTCTTT,CASSLVRPRDTEAFF
TRBJ1-4,TRBV30,NA,NA,TGTGCCTGGAGATACTCTGCAACTAATGAAAAACTGTTTTTT,CAWRYSATNEKLFF
TRBJ2-3,TRBV5-8,NA,NA,TGTGCCAGCTTGAGGGCCACAGATACGCAGTATTTT,CASLRATDTQYF
TRBJ2-1,TRBV24-1,NA,NA,TGTGCCACCAGCGCCGGGGGTTCCTACAATGAGCAGTTCTTC,CATSAGGSYNEQFF
TRBJ1-5,TRBV28,TRBD1,NA,TGTGCCAGCAGAAAGACAGGGGGTATTCAGCCCCAGCATTTT,CASRKTGGIQPQHF
TRBJ1-6,TRBV6-6,TRBD1,few,TGTGCCAGCAGTATGGACAGGGGTAATTCACCCCTCCACTTT,CASSMDRGNSPLHF
TRBJ1-5,TRBV2,NA,NA,TGTGCCAGCAGTGATAGGGGAGGAGGCAATCAGCCCCAGCATTTT,CASSDRGGGNQPQHF
TRBJ2-7,TRBV5-1,TRBD1,NA,TGCGCCAGCAGTGCCGGACAGGGGTACGAGCAGTACTTC,CASSAGQGYEQYF
TRBJ2-5,TRBV2,TRBD2,NA,TGTGCCAGCAGCAACGGGGGGATGAAGACCCAGTACTTC,CASSNGGMKTQYF
TRBJ2-7,TRBV14,TRBD1,NA,TGTGCCAGCAGCCAAGGGCTTAGAACAGGGGCCTCCTACGAGCAGTACTTC,CASSQGLRTGASYEQYF
TRBJ1-1,TRBV14,TRBD1,NA,TGTGCCAGCAGCCAAACGCAGGGGGCGCGCACTGAAGCTTTCTTT,CASSQTQGARTEAFF
TRBJ1-3,TRBV9,NA,NA,TGTGCCAGCAGCGTCGGGAGCTCTGGAAACACCATATATTTT,CASSVGSSGNTIYF
TRBJ2-7,TRBV4-1,NA,NA,TGCGCCAGCAGCCGCATCGCGGCAGGGTCTACAGACGAGCAGTACTTC,CASSRIAAGSTDEQYF
TRBJ1-6,TRBV30,TRBD1,once,TGTGCCTGGAGTATAGGGGGCAGTAATTCACCCCTCCACTTT,CAWSIGGSNSPLHF
TRBJ1-5,TRBV7-3,NA,few,TGTGCCAGCAGCTCCGACAGACTCAATCAGCCCCAGCATTTT,CASSSDRLNQPQHF
TRBJ2-3,TRBV5-1,TRBD1,NA,TGCGCCAGCAGCCCTGGACAGGGGACGAGGGGGGATACGCAGTATTTT,CASSPGQGTRGDTQYF